These T cell receptor beta chains were read from a single sample in a study of blood T cell repertoires in COVID-19. TCRdb keeps only in-frame clones here, not all; method: immunoSEQ multiplex PCR. The sample gives under 400,000 clones, more than 75% of which show up once; roughly 1.9% is in the top ten. Sequencing used PBMCs or T cells enriched from blood (not recorded which). Source of these receptors: a man aged 35 to 55 in a cohort exposed to, infected with or recovered from COVID-19 (not recorded which). Both conserved end residues are part of each CDR3. Each record gives: V gene, clone size, J gene, D gene, CDR3 DNA, CDR3 protein. A D gene is named only where the DNA matches it firmly. Rows give clone size only sometimes, using once, few, many, or a class for an expanded clone.

v_gene: TRBV19
abundance: NA
j_gene: TRBJ1-2
d_gene: TRBD1
CDR3nt: TGTGCCAGTAACACTACGCCCGGGACAGGCCTCTATGGCTACACCTTC
CDR3aa: CASNTTPGTGLYGYTF

v_gene: TRBV28
abundance: NA
j_gene: TRBJ1-4
d_gene: NA
CDR3nt: TGTGCCAGCAGTCGTGACAGGATAAATGAAAAACTGTTTTTT
CDR3aa: CASSRDRINEKLFF

v_gene: TRBV10-3
abundance: NA
j_gene: TRBJ2-7
d_gene: TRBD2
CDR3nt: TGTGCCATCAGTGGAACTAGCGGAACCTACGAGCAGTACTTC
CDR3aa: CAISGTSGTYEQYF

v_gene: TRBV7-2
abundance: NA
j_gene: TRBJ2-1
d_gene: TRBD2
CDR3nt: TGTGCCAGCAGCTCAGGATCTAGCGGGAGGGCGGGAGAGCAGTTCTTC
CDR3aa: CASSSGSSGRAGEQFF

v_gene: TRBV15
abundance: NA
j_gene: TRBJ2-2
d_gene: TRBD2
CDR3nt: TGTGCCACCAGCAGACTAGCGGAGAACACCGGGGAGCTGTTTTTT
CDR3aa: CATSRLAENTGELFF

v_gene: TRBV5-1
abundance: NA
j_gene: TRBJ2-3
d_gene: TRBD2
CDR3nt: TGCGCCAGCAGTGGAAGCGGGAGGGCCCCAGATACGCAGTATTTT
CDR3aa: CASSGSGRAPDTQYF

v_gene: TRBV19
abundance: NA
j_gene: TRBJ1-5
d_gene: TRBD1
CDR3nt: TGTGCCACCGATCGTGACAGGGGGCGAAATCAGCCCCAGCATTTT
CDR3aa: CATDRDRGRNQPQHF

v_gene: TRBV4-2
abundance: NA
j_gene: TRBJ1-2
d_gene: TRBD1
CDR3nt: TGTGCCAGCAGCCTCCCCCAGGACAGGGGGGGCTATGGCTACACCTTC
CDR3aa: CASSLPQDRGGYGYTF

v_gene: TRBV7-8
abundance: NA
j_gene: TRBJ1-1
d_gene: NA
CDR3nt: TGTGCCAGCAGCCTACAGGGAATTGAAGCTTTCTTT
CDR3aa: CASSLQGIEAFF

v_gene: TRBV28
abundance: NA
j_gene: TRBJ1-1
d_gene: NA
CDR3nt: TGTGCCAGCAGTTTATCTAGGCTGAACACTGAAGCTTTCTTT
CDR3aa: CASSLSRLNTEAFF

v_gene: TRBV28
abundance: NA
j_gene: TRBJ1-2
d_gene: TRBD1
CDR3nt: TGTGCCAGCAGCAAGTTCGACAGGGCCGGCTATGGCTACACCTTC
CDR3aa: CASSKFDRAGYGYTF

v_gene: TRBV5-1
abundance: NA
j_gene: TRBJ2-5
d_gene: TRBD1
CDR3nt: TGCGCCAGCAGCTTCGGGGACAGGGGGAAACAAGAGACCCAGTACTTC
CDR3aa: CASSFGDRGKQETQYF

v_gene: TRBV24-1
abundance: few
j_gene: TRBJ1-2
d_gene: TRBD1
CDR3nt: TGTGCCACCAGTGACTCACAGGGGGCGCGAGGCTACACCTTC
CDR3aa: CATSDSQGARGYTF

v_gene: TRBV6-5
abundance: NA
j_gene: TRBJ1-1
d_gene: TRBD1
CDR3nt: TGTGCCAGCACTAGGGACAGGGTCACTGAAGCTTTCTTT
CDR3aa: CASTRDRVTEAFF

v_gene: TRBV6-5
abundance: NA
j_gene: TRBJ2-3
d_gene: TRBD2
CDR3nt: TGTGCCAGCAGTTACTCTAGCGGGAGACACACAGATACGCAGTATTTT
CDR3aa: CASSYSSGRHTDTQYF

v_gene: TRBV18
abundance: few
j_gene: TRBJ2-2
d_gene: TRBD1
CDR3nt: TGTGCCAGCTTTCCGGGACAGGGGGCTATGAACACCGGGGAGCTGTTTTTT
CDR3aa: CASFPGQGAMNTGELFF

v_gene: TRBV21-1
abundance: NA
j_gene: TRBJ2-2
d_gene: NA
CDR3nt: TGTGCCAGCAGCAGGACAGGGGCGCGACCTACGAACACCGGGGAGCTGTTTTTT
CDR3aa: CASSRTGARPTNTGELFF

v_gene: TRBV7-2
abundance: NA
j_gene: TRBJ2-7
d_gene: TRBD2
CDR3nt: TGTGCCAGCAGCCCCGGACCTAGCGGGGGCTCCTACGAGCAGTACTTC
CDR3aa: CASSPGPSGGSYEQYF

v_gene: TRBV25-1
abundance: few
j_gene: TRBJ1-2
d_gene: NA
CDR3nt: TGTGCCAGCAGTGGGGGGACATACTATGGCTACACCTTC
CDR3aa: CASSGGTYYGYTF

v_gene: TRBV5-1
abundance: NA
j_gene: TRBJ2-5
d_gene: NA
CDR3nt: TGCGCCAGCAGCTTGACAGGGCAACAAGAGACCCAGTACTTC
CDR3aa: CASSLTGQQETQYF

v_gene: TRBV29-1
abundance: NA
j_gene: TRBJ2-2
d_gene: NA
CDR3nt: TGCAGCGTGCCCGCTAGCCCTACCGGGGAGCTGTTTTTT
CDR3aa: CSVPASPTGELFF

v_gene: TRBV27
abundance: NA
j_gene: TRBJ2-1
d_gene: TRBD2
CDR3nt: TGTGCCAGCAGTTTGATAGCGGGACCCTACAATGAGCAGTTCTTC
CDR3aa: CASSLIAGPYNEQFF

v_gene: TRBV18
abundance: NA
j_gene: TRBJ2-2
d_gene: TRBD2
CDR3nt: TGTGCCAGCTCACCGATCCTACTAGCGGGAGGCACCGGGGAGCTGTTTTTT
CDR3aa: CASSPILLAGGTGELFF

v_gene: TRBV4-1
abundance: NA
j_gene: TRBJ1-2
d_gene: NA
CDR3nt: TGCGCCAGCAGCCAAGTTTGGCAGGGCCTCTATGGCTACACCTTC
CDR3aa: CASSQVWQGLYGYTF

v_gene: TRBV2
abundance: NA
j_gene: TRBJ1-6
d_gene: NA
CDR3nt: TGTGCCAGCAGTGATCAGGGGAATTCACCCCTCCACTTT
CDR3aa: CASSDQGNSPLHF

v_gene: TRBV9
abundance: NA
j_gene: TRBJ1-2
d_gene: TRBD1
CDR3nt: TGTGCCAGCAGCGCCGACAGGGCCGGCTACACCTTC
CDR3aa: CASSADRAGYTF

v_gene: TRBV19
abundance: NA
j_gene: TRBJ1-2
d_gene: NA
CDR3nt: TGTGCCAGCCGAGTATCGGGGGACCTCTATGGCTACACCTTC
CDR3aa: CASRVSGDLYGYTF

v_gene: TRBV30
abundance: few
j_gene: TRBJ1-1
d_gene: NA
CDR3nt: TGTGCCTGGAGTCGTAGTAGGACATCAGGGAACACTGAAGCTTTCTTT
CDR3aa: CAWSRSRTSGNTEAFF

v_gene: TRBV11-2
abundance: NA
j_gene: TRBJ2-1
d_gene: NA
CDR3nt: TGTGCCAGCAGCCCCCTTCTCGCGGGGAGGGAGCAGTTCTTC
CDR3aa: CASSPLLAGREQFF

v_gene: TRBV30
abundance: NA
j_gene: TRBJ1-5
d_gene: NA
CDR3nt: TGTGCCTGGAGTGCAGGCAGGGGCGGCCAGCCCCAGCATTTT
CDR3aa: CAWSAGRGGQPQHF

v_gene: TRBV19
abundance: once
j_gene: TRBJ1-5
d_gene: TRBD1
CDR3nt: TGTGCCAGTAGTATCTCGTCGCCAGGGGGCGGAGGGCAGCCCCAGCATTTT
CDR3aa: CASSISSPGGGGQPQHF

v_gene: TRBV2
abundance: NA
j_gene: TRBJ1-5
d_gene: NA
CDR3nt: TGTGCCAGCAGTGGGGACTATGGAGCCCAGCATTTT
CDR3aa: CASSGDYGAQHF

v_gene: TRBV20-1
abundance: NA
j_gene: TRBJ2-1
d_gene: NA
CDR3nt: TGCAGTGCTAGCCTTAGTGAGCAGTTCTTC
CDR3aa: CSASLSEQFF

v_gene: TRBV6-1
abundance: NA
j_gene: TRBJ1-2
d_gene: NA
CDR3nt: TGTGCCAGCAGTGAAGCCTCGGACAAGACAAGAGGCTACACCTTC
CDR3aa: CASSEASDKTRGYTF

v_gene: TRBV28
abundance: NA
j_gene: TRBJ1-2
d_gene: NA
CDR3nt: TGTGCCAGCAGTTTGCGGCAGGGTGTCAATGGCTACACCTTC
CDR3aa: CASSLRQGVNGYTF

v_gene: TRBV29-1
abundance: NA
j_gene: TRBJ2-5
d_gene: NA
CDR3nt: TGCAGCGTCTCTGTGGGAGCACGTCCGGGGACCCAGTACTTC
CDR3aa: CSVSVGARPGTQYF

v_gene: TRBV18
abundance: few
j_gene: TRBJ1-5
d_gene: TRBD1
CDR3nt: TGTGCCAGCTCACCAGGGACAGAGGGCAATCAGCCCCAGCATTTT
CDR3aa: CASSPGTEGNQPQHF

v_gene: TRBV7-2
abundance: NA
j_gene: TRBJ2-5
d_gene: TRBD2
CDR3nt: TGTGCCAGCAGCTTATGGGGACTAGCGGGGACCCAAGAGACCCAGTACTTC
CDR3aa: CASSLWGLAGTQETQYF

v_gene: TRBV28
abundance: NA
j_gene: TRBJ1-5
d_gene: NA
CDR3nt: TGTGCCAGCAGTTTATCATCGGGGAACAATCAGCCCCAGCATTTT
CDR3aa: CASSLSSGNNQPQHF

v_gene: TRBV5-5
abundance: NA
j_gene: TRBJ2-3
d_gene: NA
CDR3nt: TGTGCCAGCAGCCGGGACTTCTACACAGATACGCAGTATTTT
CDR3aa: CASSRDFYTDTQYF

v_gene: TRBV3-1/TRBV3-2
abundance: NA
j_gene: TRBJ2-1
d_gene: NA
CDR3nt: TGTGCCAGCAGCCTCCGACAGGGTGCGGCTAGCGAGAGGGGGGATGAGCAGTTCTTC
CDR3aa: CASSLRQGAASERGDEQFF

v_gene: TRBV27
abundance: once
j_gene: TRBJ1-4
d_gene: TRBD1
CDR3nt: TGTGCCAGCAGTTTGTCAGGGGGCCGGGGTGAAAAACTGTTTTTT
CDR3aa: CASSLSGGRGEKLFF

v_gene: TRBV4-2
abundance: NA
j_gene: TRBJ1-1
d_gene: NA
CDR3nt: TGTGCCAGCAGCCACCCCGCTCCGGGCACTGAAGCTTTCTTT
CDR3aa: CASSHPAPGTEAFF

v_gene: TRBV10-1
abundance: NA
j_gene: TRBJ1-2
d_gene: NA
CDR3nt: TGCGCCAGCAGTGGACAGCCAAACTATGGCTACACCTTC
CDR3aa: CASSGQPNYGYTF

v_gene: TRBV27
abundance: once
j_gene: TRBJ1-4
d_gene: TRBD1
CDR3nt: TGTGCCAGCAGTGGTAGGCGGGCAAACAGGGGTGAAAAACTGTTTTTT
CDR3aa: CASSGRRANRGEKLFF

v_gene: TRBV5-8
abundance: NA
j_gene: TRBJ2-4
d_gene: TRBD2
CDR3nt: TGTGCCAGCAGCTTCACGCGGGAGGCACTAGCCAAAAACATTCAGTACTTC
CDR3aa: CASSFTREALAKNIQYF

v_gene: TRBV3-1/TRBV3-2
abundance: NA
j_gene: TRBJ2-3
d_gene: TRBD2
CDR3nt: TGTGCCAGCAGCCAAGATCCCCTACTAGCGGGAGCAGATACGCAGTATTTT
CDR3aa: CASSQDPLLAGADTQYF

v_gene: TRBV29-1
abundance: NA
j_gene: TRBJ1-2
d_gene: NA
CDR3nt: TGCAGCGTTAGGGGTCTGACTGAACTTAACTATGGCTACACCTTC
CDR3aa: CSVRGLTELNYGYTF

v_gene: TRBV5-1
abundance: few
j_gene: TRBJ1-1
d_gene: NA
CDR3nt: TGCGCCAGCAGCTCCACACAGGGGAACACTGAAGCTTTCTTT
CDR3aa: CASSSTQGNTEAFF